This T cell receptor (beta chain) appears in the sequencing data of a study of a mutant IDH1 vaccine in newly diagnosed glioma. Study-level information: The initiation of vaccination occurred 4-6 weeks after radiotherapy alone, or with temozolomide cycles. Standard pretreatment was either radiotherapy, temozolomide, or, for most, radiochemotherapy with temozolomide. Study-wide findings and caveats: Top peripheral T cell clonotype shifts appeared unrelated to pseudoprogression.

Profiled with immunoSEQ multiplex PCR; TCRdb holds only in-frame clones, not every one. The sample has 65,000 or so clones, about 85% seen once. Specified time point: week 23, last vaccination. Mutant IDH1 20-mer peptide, at 300 ug, made up each vaccine dose, with topical imiquimod. Concerning this clone: Its antigen remains unknown.

Sequences were derived from PBMCs, sampled from a glioma patient whose treatment included an IDH1 peptide vaccine. The TCR comes from a young man with glioma.

The CDR3 nucleotides read TGTGCCAGTTTCGACAGGGCTGAAGCTTTCTTT. This translates into CASFDRAEAFF. This chain connects TRBV18 to TRBJ1-1; 7 bases map to TRBD1. CDR3 length equals 11 residues. In germline, CDR1 is KGHSH, CDR2 LQKENI. Losses at the gene ends were 9 bases for V and 6 bases for J; bases not matched to a gene: 4.